Here is one TCR beta chain with its context. Antigen specificity is unknown. When sampled, the donors appeared nominally healthy, though they likely had unrecorded immune exposures. This sample is drawn from a study of cytomegalovirus exposure and HLA in healthy donors. Whole-study context: Of all 400 or so donors who were genotyped, roughly 81% belonged to the Caucasian-associated ancestry cluster.

V was clipped by 3 bases and J by 1 base, with 14 bases between them. The CDR3 has 15 residues. Germline lookup yields CDR1 SGHRS and CDR2 YFSETQ. The PCR contained 60 Vbeta and 13 Jbeta primers. The method was immunoSEQ multiplex PCR; TCRdb's version includes in-frame clones alone and lacks a portion of them. The sample includes approximately 120,000 clones, about three quarters of them seen just once. Overall study results and limits: Among the sequence variants, a highly shared cluster was likely an artifact of sequencing. Association of 16,951 TCR beta sequences with HLA alleles was found at 0.05 false discovery rate in a later analysis.

Material for sequencing was PBMCs. The chain is built from TRBV5-1 and TRBJ2-7, with D tentatively TRBD2 (6 bases). The sequence derives from a man aged 25-45 years in good health and CMV-seronegative. The CDR3 sequence: CASSWGTSTSYEQYF. In DNA, the CDR3 is TGCGCCAGCAGCTGGGGGACTTCTACTTCCTACGAGCAGTACTTC.